Below are 24 T cell receptor beta chains sequenced from a single sample in a study of T cells in Graves' hyperthyroidism and ophthalmopathy. TCR beta CDR3 sequences were amplified from RNA transcripts. The HTBI primer set was used in a first-round RT-PCR of the TCR CDR3. MiXCR, applied by TCRdb to the multiplex PCR reads, yields one record per CDR3 protein. The data show fewer than 55,000 distinct CDR3 sequences, with 45% to 65% seen just once and 34% held by the top ten. Sequenced input: peripheral blood or thyroid tissue (not recorded which). These receptors originate from a man aged 18 to 30 with Graves' hyperthyroidism.

Ten or more counts support this clonotype. The chain has TRBV7-2 and TRBJ1-5; D perhaps matches TRBD1 (6 bases). V dropped 3 bases and J dropped 7 bases, with 16 bases sitting between them. Per the germline V gene, CDR1 is SGHTA and CDR2 is FQGNSA. The CDR3 runs 15 residues. This CDR3 reads CASSFAPGVSQPQHF. In nucleotides, the CDR3 is TGTGCCAGCAGCTTTGCGCCAGGGGTTTCCCAGCCCCAGCATTTT.

The V call is TRBV12-3 or TRBV12-4, the J call TRBJ2-3; D remains ambiguous. CDR3 length equals 14 residues. Trimming stripped 3 bases from V and 0 bases from J, with 7 bases between. This CDR3 is CASSLSASTDTQYF. CDR3 nucleotides: TGTGCCAGCAGTTTGTCAGCTAGCACAGATACGCAGTATTTT.

This clonotype was observed many times. The chain joins TRBV20-1 to TRBJ1-6; D not resolved. The CDR3 consists of 16 residues. V was shortened by 3 bases and J by 1 base, with 13 bases between the two germline ends. The germline V gene encodes CDR1 DFQATT and CDR2 SNEGSKA (reference sequence). The CDR3 protein is CSASRLVTSYNSPLHF. CDR3 bases: TGCAGTGCTAGTAGGCTAGTTACGTCCTATAATTCACCCCTCCACTTT.

This clonotype was counted many times. The chain is built from TRBV5-1 and TRBJ2-5; D call uncertain. With 2 bases removed from V and 2 bases from J, the gap between germline ends came to 13 bases. This CDR3 contains 15 residues. Germline V gene data show CDR1 as SGHRS and CDR2 as YFSETQ. In DNA, the CDR3 is TGCGCCAGCAGCTTTCAGCGCGCTCGGCAAGAGACCCAGTACTTC. Translating gives CASSFQRARQETQYF.

In its sample, this clonotype was seen many times. CDR3 bases: TGTGCCAGCAGCTTCTCGGAGGCTTTGGACACTGAAGCTTTCTTT. Translated: CASSFSEALDTEAFF. The V gene is TRBV7-6, the J gene TRBJ1-1; D call uncertain. The V gene lost 3 bases and the J gene lost 3 bases, with 14 bases spanning the gap. The CDR3 is 15 residues long. The V gene's germline CDR1 is SGHVS and CDR2 FNYEAQ. Using reference TRBV7-6 and TRBJ1-1 for the parts outside the CDR3, the full variable domain is GAGVSQSPRYKVTKRGQDVALRCDPISGHVSLYWYRQALGQGPEFLTYFNYEAQQDKSGLPNDRFSAERPEGSISTLTIQRTEQRDSAMYRCASSFSEALDTEAFFGQGTRLTVV.

J is TRBJ1-5 and V is TRBV19; tentative D call: TRBD1 (5 bases). Germline V lookup: CDR1 LNHDA, CDR2 SQIVND (reference sequence). The CDR3 totals 13 residues. Trimming shortened V by 3 bases and J by 11 bases, and 14 bases separated the two germline ends. CDR3 region: CASSMDKGSAQHF. Written as DNA, the CDR3 is TGTGCCAGTAGTATGGACAAGGGATCAGCCCAGCATTTT.

This rearrangement joins TRBV27 to TRBJ1-2; D gene ambiguous. Germline CDR1 reads MNHEY; CDR2 reads SMNVEV (reference sequence). Deletions cut 8 bases from V and 1 base from J, with 14 bases between. The CDR3 sequence is 14 residues long. The CDR3 loop is CASSPSWGNYGYTF. The CDR3 DNA reads TGTGCCAGCTCCCCGTCTTGGGGTAACTATGGCTACACCTTC.

Comment on this clonotype: Compared with germline, one end of the junction differs, possibly owing to a read error. The chain couples TRBV2 to TRBJ2-1; D may be TRBD2 (6 bases). CDR3 length: 11 residues. Germline CDR1 and CDR2: SNHLY and FYNNEI. CDR3: CASRGGTPWDF. The CDR3 nucleotides are TGTGCCAGCAGGGGCGGGACTCCGTGGGACTTC.

On this clonotype itself: Here the CDR3 omits its conserved ending phenylalanine or tryptophan, so a read error is the likely source. The chain combines TRBV10-3 with TRBJ1-5; TRBD1 is a possible D gene (5 bases). Germline CDR1 is ENHRY and CDR2 is SYGVKD. The V gene lost 6 bases and the J gene lost 2 bases, with 26 bases spanning the gap. CDR3 length: 19 residues. As DNA, the CDR3 is TGTGCCATCAGCGAGGAATGGGGGAATAAGGTCGAGGGCAATCAGCCCCAGCATCTT. Its translation: CAISEEWGNKVEGNQPQHL.

V usage is TRBV25-1 and J usage is TRBJ1-5; D unresolved. Trimming removed 4 bases at V and 4 bases at J, with 5 bases between. This CDR3 spans 12 amino acids. Germline CDR1 is MGHDK and CDR2 is SYGVNS. CDR3 region: CASSAINQPQHF. The CDR3 DNA reads TGTGCCAGCAGTGCCATAAATCAGCCCCAGCATTTT.

In its sample, this clonotype was seen many times. This sequence joins TRBV7-2 and TRBJ2-3, with a possible D match to TRBD1 (6 bases). The CDR3 covers 16 residues. Trimming took off 3 bases at V and 6 bases at J, with 19 bases between the two ends. Germline V gives CDR1 SGHTA, CDR2 FQGNSA. The CDR3 DNA is TGTGCCAGCAGCTTCGGGACACAGGGTTTTATCGATACGCAGTATTTT. Its translation: CASSFGTQGFIDTQYF.

For this clonotype: One end of the junction varies from germline; a read error may be responsible. V usage is TRBV7-9 and J usage is TRBJ1-1, with D unclear. The CDR3 has 12 amino acids. The germline CDR1 and CDR2 sequences are SEHNR and FQNEAQ (reference sequence). CDR3 in amino acids: CVSNFANTEAFF. CDR3 bases: TGTGTCAGCAACTTCGCGAACACTGAAGCTTTCTTT. Variable domain in full (rest from reference TRBV7-9 and TRBJ1-1): DTGVSQNPRHKITKRGQNVTFRCDPISEHNRLYWYRQTLGQGPEFLTYFQNEAQLEKSRLLSDRFSAERPKGSFSTLEIQRTEQGDSAMYLCVSNFANTEAFFGQGTRLTVV.

This clonotype showed up many times. V and J are TRBV4-1 and TRBJ2-2; no reliable D call. The CDR3 contains 15 residues. The V gene's germline CDR1 is MGHRA and CDR2 YSYEKL. Trimming left V 0 bases short and J 4 bases short, with 9 bases between. The CDR3 spells CASSQEARITGELFF. CDR3 bases: TGCGCCAGCAGCCAAGAGGCACGGATCACCGGGGAGCTGTTTTTT.

The chain uses TRBV5-5 and TRBJ1-4; 7 bases agree with TRBD1. V was clipped by 4 bases and J by 8 bases; unmatched bases: 14. CDR3 size: 16 residues. Germline V gives CDR1 SGHKS, CDR2 YYEKEE (reference sequence). The CDR3, as DNA: TGTGCCAGCAGCCCCCCCGTCCAGGGGGGTTTGGAAAAACTGTTTTTT. This gives the protein CASSPPVQGGLEKLFF.

Ten or more counts support this clonotype. This rearrangement joins TRBV6-5 to TRBJ1-5; 11 bases are a match to TRBD1. Trimming removed 5 bases from V and 5 bases from J; junction bases left unmatched: 8. The CDR3 extends over 16 amino acids. Germline V gene sequence: CDR1 MNHEY, CDR2 SVGAGI. CDR3 residues: CASSDGTGGWHQPQHF. The CDR3 nucleotides read TGTGCCAGCAGTGACGGGACAGGGGGTTGGCATCAGCCCCAGCATTTT.

This clonotype was detected only a few times. This chain uses TRBV10-3 with TRBJ1-2; possibly TRBD1 for D (5 bases). V lost 3 bases and J lost 8, with 10 bases in between. From germline, CDR1 is ENHRY and CDR2 SYGVKD. The CDR3 is 12 amino acids. CDR3 amino acids: CAISERGEGYTF. DNA for the CDR3: TGTGCCATCAGTGAAAGGGGAGAAGGCTACACCTTC.

With respect to this clonotype: Because the CDR3 is missing its conserved closing phenylalanine or tryptophan, this is likely a read error. No DNA is shown, since the ends of the CDR3 on it are uncertain; the CDR3 is the one TCRdb lists. CDR3 loop: CSGNRGRMPEASS. The gene calls are TRBV29-1 and TRBJ1-1; the table's D call of TRBD1 was not tested on the DNA. Counting both end residues, the CDR3 totals 13 amino acids. CDR1 is SQVTM, CDR2 ANQGSEA, per germline.

Points on this clonotype: The junction and the germline gene differ at one end; a read error may be behind it. V usage is TRBV5-1 and J usage is TRBJ2-3, with 13 bases matching TRBD2. Germline CDR1 is SGHRS and CDR2 is YFSETQ. The CDR3 loop spans 15 amino acids. The chain's CDR3 is CASSLVTSGGDAQYF. The DNA of the CDR3 is TGTGCCAGCAGCTTGGTCACTAGCGGGGGGGATGCGCAGTATTTT.

This sequence joins TRBV7-8 and TRBJ2-7; D possibly uses TRBD1 or TRBD2 (5 bases each). V was cut by 0 bases and J by 4 bases, with 7 bases left in between. Germline V gene data show CDR1 as SGHVS and CDR2 as FQNEAQ. The CDR3 spans 13 residues. For the CDR3, the DNA is TGTGCCAGCAGCTTAGCGGGGGATTACGAGCAGTACTTC. This encodes CASSLAGDYEQYF.

This chain uses TRBV20-1 with TRBJ2-2; 10 bases are shared with TRBD1. This CDR3 contains 14 residues. Per the germline V gene, CDR1 is DFQATT and CDR2 is SNEGSKA (reference sequence). V lost 6 bases to trimming and J lost 5 bases; unmatched junction nucleotides: 6. The CDR3 protein is CSAPGTGATGELFF. For the CDR3, the DNA is TGCAGTGCGCCCGGGACAGGGGCTACCGGGGAGCTGTTTTTT.

The CDR3 DNA is TGCAGCGTGAGGCCCGGGACAAGAACCTACGAGCAGTACTTC. Protein: CSVRPGTRTYEQYF. The V call is TRBV29-1, the J call TRBJ2-7; a weak D match, TRBD1 (6 bases). Germline V gene sequence: CDR1 SQVTM, CDR2 ANQGSEA. CDR3 length: 14 residues. With 6 bases removed from V and 2 bases from J, the gap between germline ends came to 17 bases.

This clonotype was seen a handful of times. CDR3 loop: CAISTDRGQFGYTF. The CDR3 coding sequence is TGTGCCATCAGCACGGACAGGGGGCAATTTGGCTACACCTTC. The chain couples TRBV10-3 to TRBJ1-2; 11 positions agree with TRBD1. With V trimmed by 6 bases and J by 7 bases, 7 bases remained unmatched. The CDR3 runs to 14 residues. Germline CDR1 ENHRY, CDR2 SYGVKD.

This clonotype was observed many times. V and J are TRBV3-1 and TRBJ1-5, with D possibly matching TRBD1 (5 bases). The V end lost 1 base, the J end lost 4 bases, and 8 bases lay between the germline ends. There are 14 residues in the CDR3. From germline, CDR1 is LGHDT and CDR2 YNNKEL (reference sequence). This chain's CDR3 is CASSQVGRNQPQHF. Here the CDR3 DNA reads TGTGCCAGCAGCCAAGTGGGGCGAAATCAGCCCCAGCATTTT.

The table lists this clonotype with many counts. The chain couples TRBV7-9 to TRBJ2-6, with D uncertain. V lost 3 bases and J lost 1, with 7 bases in between. This CDR3 spans 15 amino acids. The germline V gene encodes CDR1 SEHNR and CDR2 FQNEAQ (reference sequence). In DNA form, the CDR3 reads TGTGCCAGCAGCTTGGGAAGTTCTGGGGCCAACGTCCTGACTTTC. This translates into CASSLGSSGANVLTF.